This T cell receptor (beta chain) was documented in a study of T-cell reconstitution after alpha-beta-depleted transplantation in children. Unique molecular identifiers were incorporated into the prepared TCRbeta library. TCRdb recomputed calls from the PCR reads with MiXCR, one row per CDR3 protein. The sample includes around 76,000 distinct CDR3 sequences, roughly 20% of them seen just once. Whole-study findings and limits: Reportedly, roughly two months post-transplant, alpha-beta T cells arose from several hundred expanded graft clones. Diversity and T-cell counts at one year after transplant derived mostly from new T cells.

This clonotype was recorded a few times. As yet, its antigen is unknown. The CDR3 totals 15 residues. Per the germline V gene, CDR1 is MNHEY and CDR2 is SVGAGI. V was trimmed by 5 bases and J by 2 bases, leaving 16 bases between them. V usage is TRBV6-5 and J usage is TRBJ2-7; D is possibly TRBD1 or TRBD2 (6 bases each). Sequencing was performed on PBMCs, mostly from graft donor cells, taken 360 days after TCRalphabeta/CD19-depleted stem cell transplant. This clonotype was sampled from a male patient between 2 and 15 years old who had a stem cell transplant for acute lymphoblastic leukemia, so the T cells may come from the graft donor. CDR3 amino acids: CASSHTGAPAYEQYF. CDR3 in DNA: TGTGCCAGCAGTCACACGGGGGCGCCAGCCTACGAGCAGTACTTC.